A single sample is the source of the 8 T cell receptor beta chains below, sequenced in a study of T cells after yellow fever vaccination. One entry per CDR3 protein, called by TCRdb with MiXCR from the 5' RACE reads. This sample has a few hundred thousand distinct CDR3 sequences, with over 8% found just once. The material was PBMCs, obtained on the day of the first yellow fever vaccination. The source is a man younger than 30 who received the YFV17D yellow fever vaccine.

In its sample, this clonotype was seen many times. This chain links TRBV12-3 or TRBV12-4 with TRBJ2-7; the D is unclear. CDR3 length equals 12 residues. V was clipped by 9 bases and J by 3 bases, with 12 bases between them. CDR3 loop: CASSLGNYEQYF. In nucleotides, the CDR3 is TGTGCCAGTTCCCTGGGGAACTACGAGCAGTACTTC.

There are a few counts of this clonotype. The gene calls are TRBV4-3 and TRBJ1-2; D remains ambiguous. CDR1 and CDR2 from the germline V gene are LGHNA and YSLEER. V was clipped by 0 bases and J by 2 bases, with 19 bases between them. This CDR3 comprises 18 residues. The CDR3, as DNA: TGCGCCAGCAGCCAAGACCAGCTAGGGTGGGTCCCAAACTATGGCTACACCTTC. Translation: CASSQDQLGWVPNYGYTF.

This clonotype came up a few times. This sequence joins TRBV9 and TRBJ2-1; 8 bases are a match to TRBD2. V lost 0 bases and J lost 0; bases outside the gene matches: 2. The CDR3 has 16 amino acids. Germline CDR1 SGDLS, CDR2 YYNGEE. CDR3 DNA sequence: TGTGCCAGCAGCGTAGCGGCGGGGGGCTCCTACAATGAGCAGTTCTTC. It encodes CASSVAAGGSYNEQFF.

This rearrangement joins TRBV5-1 to TRBJ1-6; TRBD1 matches 7 bases. V gave up 5 bases and J gave up 8 bases; unmatched junction bases: 10. There are 15 residues in the CDR3. Per germline, CDR1 SGHRS and CDR2 YFSETQ. Here the CDR3 reads CASSFTGVQDSPLHF. In nucleotides, the CDR3 is TGCGCCAGCAGTTTTACAGGGGTTCAGGATTCACCCCTCCACTTT.

The chain recombines TRBV5-4 with TRBJ2-2; 8 nucleotides agree with TRBD1. The V gene's germline CDR1 is SGHNT and CDR2 YYREEE (reference sequence). The CDR3 spans 16 residues. V was clipped by 1 base and J by 1 base; unmatched bases: 3. Here the CDR3 reads CASSLSGTGNTGELFF. In nucleotides, the CDR3 is TGTGCCAGCAGCTTGTCTGGGACAGGGAACACCGGGGAGCTGTTTTTT.

This clonotype occurred a few times. The CDR3 region is CSSCPLAGGYNEQFF. CDR3 DNA: TGCAGCTCTTGCCCCTTAGCGGGGGGTTACAATGAGCAGTTCTTC. V gene TRBV29-1 combines with J gene TRBJ2-1, with 10 positions matching TRBD2. Germline CDR1 SQVTM, CDR2 ANQGSEA. V dropped 8 bases and J dropped 4; count of bases not matched to a gene: 11. The CDR3 extends over 15 amino acids.

This chain connects TRBV19 to TRBJ2-1, with 7 bases lining up with TRBD2. From germline, CDR1 is LNHDA and CDR2 SQIVND (reference sequence). V lost 3 bases and J lost 7; bases outside the gene matches: 6. The CDR3 contains 14 residues. Written as DNA, the CDR3 is TGTGCCAGTAGTATGGTGGGGGGGGATAATGAGCAGTTCTTC. It encodes CASSMVGGDNEQFF.

This clonotype was detected a few times. This chain joins TRBV7-2 and TRBJ2-5; D uncertain. The CDR3 sequence is 13 residues long. Germline CDR1 and CDR2: SGHTA and FQGNSA. Trimming took 5 bases from V and 2 from J, leaving 9 bases between them. This CDR3 reads CASSARLQETQYF. The DNA of the CDR3 is TGTGCCAGCAGCGCCCGGCTTCAAGAGACCCAGTACTTC.